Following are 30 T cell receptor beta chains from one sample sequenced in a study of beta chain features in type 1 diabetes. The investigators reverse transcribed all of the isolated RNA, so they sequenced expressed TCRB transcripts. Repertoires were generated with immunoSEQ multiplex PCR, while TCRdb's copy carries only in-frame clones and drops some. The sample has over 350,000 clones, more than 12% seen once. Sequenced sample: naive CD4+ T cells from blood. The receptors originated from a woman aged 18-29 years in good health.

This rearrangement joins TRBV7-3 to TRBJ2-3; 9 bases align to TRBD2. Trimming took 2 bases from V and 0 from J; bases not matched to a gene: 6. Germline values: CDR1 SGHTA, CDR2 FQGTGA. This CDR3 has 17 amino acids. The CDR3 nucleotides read TGTGCCAGCAGCTTATGGTTTGGGACTAGCAGCACAGATACGCAGTATTTT. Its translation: CASSLWFGTSSTDTQYF.

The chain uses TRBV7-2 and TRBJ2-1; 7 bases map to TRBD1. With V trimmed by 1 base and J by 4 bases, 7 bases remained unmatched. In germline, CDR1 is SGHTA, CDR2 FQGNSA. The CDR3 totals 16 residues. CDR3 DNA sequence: TGTGCCAGCAGCTTAGGCCCGGGACAGCAATACAATGAGCAGTTCTTC. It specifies CASSLGPGQQYNEQFF.

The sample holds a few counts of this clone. CDR3 amino acids: CASNAGRSGPSYEQYF. For the CDR3, the DNA is TGTGCCAGTAACGCCGGGAGAAGCGGACCCTCCTACGAGCAGTACTTC. This chain connects TRBV19 to TRBJ2-7; D might be TRBD2 (6 bases). V lost 7 bases and J lost 0, with 19 bases in between. The length of the CDR3 is 16 residues. CDR1 and CDR2 from the germline V gene are LNHDA and SQIVND (reference sequence).

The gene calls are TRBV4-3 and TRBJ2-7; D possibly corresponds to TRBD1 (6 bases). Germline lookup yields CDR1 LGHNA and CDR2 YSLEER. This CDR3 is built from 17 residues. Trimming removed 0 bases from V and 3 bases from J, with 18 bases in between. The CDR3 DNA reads TGCGCCAGCAGCCAAGACCGACAGGCCTCGGTGGGCTACGAGCAGTACTTC. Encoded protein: CASSQDRQASVGYEQYF.

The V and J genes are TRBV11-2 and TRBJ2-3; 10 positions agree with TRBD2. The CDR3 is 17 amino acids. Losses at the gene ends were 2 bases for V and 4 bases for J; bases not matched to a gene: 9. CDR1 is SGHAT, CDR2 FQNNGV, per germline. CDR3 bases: TGTGCCAGCAGCTTATTCGTCCTAGCGGGAGTGGCAGATACGCAGTATTTT. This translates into CASSLFVLAGVADTQYF.

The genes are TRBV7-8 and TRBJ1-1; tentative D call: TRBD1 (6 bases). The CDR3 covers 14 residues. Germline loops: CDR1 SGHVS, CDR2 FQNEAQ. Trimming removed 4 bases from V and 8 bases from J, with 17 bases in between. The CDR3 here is CASSSGQGTKEAFF. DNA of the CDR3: TGTGCCAGCAGCTCGGGGCAGGGGACAAAAGAAGCTTTCTTT.

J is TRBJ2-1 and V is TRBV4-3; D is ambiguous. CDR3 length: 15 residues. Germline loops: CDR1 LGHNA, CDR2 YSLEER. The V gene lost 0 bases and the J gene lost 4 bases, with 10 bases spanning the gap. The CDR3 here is CASSQDERSYNEQFF. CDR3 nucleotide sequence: TGCGCCAGCAGCCAAGATGAACGGTCATACAATGAGCAGTTCTTC.

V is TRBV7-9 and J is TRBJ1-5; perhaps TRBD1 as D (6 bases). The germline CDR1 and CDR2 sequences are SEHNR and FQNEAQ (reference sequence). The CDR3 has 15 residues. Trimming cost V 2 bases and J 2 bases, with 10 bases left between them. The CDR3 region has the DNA TGTGCCAGCAGCTTAAGAGGGGGTGGCAATCAGCCCCAGCATTTT. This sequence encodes CASSLRGGGNQPQHF.

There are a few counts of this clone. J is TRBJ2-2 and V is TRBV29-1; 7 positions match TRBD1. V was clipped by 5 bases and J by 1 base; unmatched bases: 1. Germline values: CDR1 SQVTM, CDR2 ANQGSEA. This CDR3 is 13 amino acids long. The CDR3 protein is CSVSGGNTGELFF. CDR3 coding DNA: TGCAGCGTTTCAGGGGGGAACACCGGGGAGCTGTTTTTT.

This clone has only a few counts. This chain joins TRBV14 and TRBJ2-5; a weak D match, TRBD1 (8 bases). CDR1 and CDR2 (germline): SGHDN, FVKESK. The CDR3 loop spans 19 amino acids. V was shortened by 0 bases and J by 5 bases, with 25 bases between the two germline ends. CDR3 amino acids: CASSQDLPGGRQGRETQYF. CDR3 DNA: TGTGCCAGCAGCCAAGATCTGCCGGGGGGCAGACAGGGGCGTGAGACCCAGTACTTC.

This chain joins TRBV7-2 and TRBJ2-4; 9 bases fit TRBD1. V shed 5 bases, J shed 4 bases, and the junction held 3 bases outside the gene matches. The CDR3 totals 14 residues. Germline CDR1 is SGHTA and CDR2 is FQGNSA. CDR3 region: CASSTQGAKNIQYF. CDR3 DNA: TGTGCCAGCAGCACACAGGGGGCAAAAAACATTCAGTACTTC.

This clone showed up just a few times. The CDR3 sequence is CASSLPLGQGAAYEQYF. The CDR3 DNA is TGTGCCAGCAGCTTGCCCCTCGGACAGGGGGCCGCCTACGAGCAGTACTTC. The gene calls are TRBV5-4 and TRBJ2-7, with 11 bases identical to TRBD1. The CDR3 sequence is 17 residues long. The V gene's germline CDR1 is SGHNT and CDR2 YYREEE (reference sequence). V shed 1 base, J shed 2 bases, and the junction held 8 bases outside the gene matches.

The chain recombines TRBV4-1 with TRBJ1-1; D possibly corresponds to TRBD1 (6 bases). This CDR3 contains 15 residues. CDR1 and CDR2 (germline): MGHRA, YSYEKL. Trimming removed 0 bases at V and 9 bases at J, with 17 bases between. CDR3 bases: TGCGCCAGCAGCCAAGAATATCCGGGGGGCTCAAAAGCTTTCTTT. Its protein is CASSQEYPGGSKAFF.

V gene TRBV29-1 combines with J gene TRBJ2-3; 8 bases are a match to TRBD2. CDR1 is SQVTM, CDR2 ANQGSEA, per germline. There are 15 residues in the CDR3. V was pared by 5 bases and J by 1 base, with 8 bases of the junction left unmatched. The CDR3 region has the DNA TGCAGCGTTAGCTTAGCGGGATACGGCACAGATACGCAGTATTTT. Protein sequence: CSVSLAGYGTDTQYF.

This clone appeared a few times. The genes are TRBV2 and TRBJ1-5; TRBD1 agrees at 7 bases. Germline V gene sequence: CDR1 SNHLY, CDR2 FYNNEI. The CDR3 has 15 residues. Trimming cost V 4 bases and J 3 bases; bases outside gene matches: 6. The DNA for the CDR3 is TGTGCCAGCAGTGGGCTACAGGGGTCCAATCAGCCCCAGCATTTT. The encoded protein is CASSGLQGSNQPQHF.

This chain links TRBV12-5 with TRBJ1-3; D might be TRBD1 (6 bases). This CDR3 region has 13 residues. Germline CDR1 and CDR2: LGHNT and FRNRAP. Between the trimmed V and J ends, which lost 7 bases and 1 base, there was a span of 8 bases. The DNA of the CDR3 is TGTGCTAGTGACCAGGGGTCTGGAAACACCATATATTTT. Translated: CASDQGSGNTIYF. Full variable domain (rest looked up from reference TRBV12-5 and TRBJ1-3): DARVTQTPRHKVTEMGQEVTMRCQPILGHNTVFWYRQTMMQGLELLAYFRNRAPLDDSGMPKDRFSAEMPDATLATLKIQPSEPRDSAVYFCASDQGSGNTIYFGEGSWLTVV.

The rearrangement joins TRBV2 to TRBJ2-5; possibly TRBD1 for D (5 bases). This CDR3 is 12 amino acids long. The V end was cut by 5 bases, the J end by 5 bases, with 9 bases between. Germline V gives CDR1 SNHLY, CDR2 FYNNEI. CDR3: CASSPPGETQYF. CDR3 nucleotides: TGTGCCAGCAGTCCCCCAGGGGAGACCCAGTACTTC.

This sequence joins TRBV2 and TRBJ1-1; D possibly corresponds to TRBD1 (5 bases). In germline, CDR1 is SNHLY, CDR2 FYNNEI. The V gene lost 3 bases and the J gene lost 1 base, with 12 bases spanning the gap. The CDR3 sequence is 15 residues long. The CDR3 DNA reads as TGTGCCAGCAGTGATCAGGGCTGGCAGAACACTGAAGCTTTCTTT. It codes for CASSDQGWQNTEAFF. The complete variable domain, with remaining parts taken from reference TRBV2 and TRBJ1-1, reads EPEVTQTPSHQVTQMGQEVILRCVPISNHLYFYWYRQILGQKVEFLVSFYNNEISEKSEIFDDQFSVERPDGSNFTLKIRSTKLEDSAMYFCASSDQGWQNTEAFFGQGTRLTVV.

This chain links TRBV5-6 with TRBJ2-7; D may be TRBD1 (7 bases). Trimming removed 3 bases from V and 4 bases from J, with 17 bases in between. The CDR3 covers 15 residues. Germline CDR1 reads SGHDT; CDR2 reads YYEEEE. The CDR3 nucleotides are TGTGCCAGCAGCTCGCCACTCAGGGGGAGGTACGAGCAGTACTTC. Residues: CASSSPLRGRYEQYF.

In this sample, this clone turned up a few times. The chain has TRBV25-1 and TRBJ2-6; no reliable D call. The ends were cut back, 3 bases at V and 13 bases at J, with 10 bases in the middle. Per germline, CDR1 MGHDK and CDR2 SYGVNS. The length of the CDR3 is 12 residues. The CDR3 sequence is CASSDLLSVLTF. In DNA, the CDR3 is TGTGCCAGCAGTGACCTTCTCAGTGTCCTGACTTTC. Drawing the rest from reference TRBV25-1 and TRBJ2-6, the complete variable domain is EADIYQTPRYLVIGTGKKITLECSQTMGHDKMYWYQQDPGMELHLIHYSYGVNSTEKGDLSSESTVSRIRTEHFPLTLESARPSHTSQYLCASSDLLSVLTFGAGSRLTVL.

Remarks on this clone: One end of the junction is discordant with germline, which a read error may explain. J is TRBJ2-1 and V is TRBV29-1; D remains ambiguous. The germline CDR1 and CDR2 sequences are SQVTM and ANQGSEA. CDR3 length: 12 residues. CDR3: CSVEVFRDFLLF. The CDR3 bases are TGCAGCGTTGAAGTTTTCCGCGATTTCCTCCTCTTC.

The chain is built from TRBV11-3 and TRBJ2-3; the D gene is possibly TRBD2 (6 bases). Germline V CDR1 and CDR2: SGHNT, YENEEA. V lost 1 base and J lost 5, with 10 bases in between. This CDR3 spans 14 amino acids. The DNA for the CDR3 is TGTGCCAGCAGCTTAGCCGGAGGGCAAGATACGCAGTATTTT. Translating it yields CASSLAGGQDTQYF.

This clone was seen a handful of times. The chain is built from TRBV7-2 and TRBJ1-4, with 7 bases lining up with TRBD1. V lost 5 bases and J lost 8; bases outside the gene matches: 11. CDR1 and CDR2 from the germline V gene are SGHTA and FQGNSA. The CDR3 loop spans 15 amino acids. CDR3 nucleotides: TGTGCCAGCAGCCTAGGCGGACAGGCGAGAGAAAAACTGTTTTTT. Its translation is CASSLGGQAREKLFF. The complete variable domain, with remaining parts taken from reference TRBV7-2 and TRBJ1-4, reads GAGVSQSPSNKVTEKGKDVELRCDPISGHTALYWYRQSLGQGLEFLIYFQGNSAPDKSGLPSDRFSAERTGGSVSTLTIQRTQQEDSAVYLCASSLGGQAREKLFFGSGTQLSVL.

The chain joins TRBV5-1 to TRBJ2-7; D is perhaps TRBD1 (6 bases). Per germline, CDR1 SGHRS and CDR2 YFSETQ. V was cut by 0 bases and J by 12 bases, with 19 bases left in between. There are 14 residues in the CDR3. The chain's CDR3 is CASSLEGTTGSGYF. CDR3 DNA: TGCGCCAGCAGCTTGGAAGGGACAACTGGCTCCGGGTACTTC.

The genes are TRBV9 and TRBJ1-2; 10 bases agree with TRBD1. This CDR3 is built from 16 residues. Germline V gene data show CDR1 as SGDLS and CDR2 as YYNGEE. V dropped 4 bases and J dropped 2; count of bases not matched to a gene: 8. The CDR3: CASSLTGTGVNYGYTF. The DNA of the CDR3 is TGTGCCAGCAGCTTAACGGGGACAGGGGTAAACTATGGCTACACCTTC.

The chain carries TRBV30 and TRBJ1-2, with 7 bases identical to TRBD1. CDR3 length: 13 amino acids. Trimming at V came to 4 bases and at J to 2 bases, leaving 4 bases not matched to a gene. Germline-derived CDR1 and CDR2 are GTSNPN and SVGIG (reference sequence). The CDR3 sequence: CAWTMTGNYGYTF. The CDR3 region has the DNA TGTGCCTGGACAATGACAGGGAACTATGGCTACACCTTC.

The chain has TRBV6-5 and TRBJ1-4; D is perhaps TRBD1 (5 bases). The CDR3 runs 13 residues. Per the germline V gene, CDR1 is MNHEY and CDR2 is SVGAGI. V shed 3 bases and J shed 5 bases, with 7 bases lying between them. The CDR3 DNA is TGTGCCAGCAGTTATGACAGAAATGAAAAACTGTTTTTT. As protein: CASSYDRNEKLFF.

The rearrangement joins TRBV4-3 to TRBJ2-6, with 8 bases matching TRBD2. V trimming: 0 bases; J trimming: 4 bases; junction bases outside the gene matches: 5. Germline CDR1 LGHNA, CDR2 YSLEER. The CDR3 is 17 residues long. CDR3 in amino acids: CASSQENGGVGANVLTF. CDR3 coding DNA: TGCGCCAGCAGCCAAGAGAACGGGGGGGTCGGGGCCAACGTCCTGACTTTC.

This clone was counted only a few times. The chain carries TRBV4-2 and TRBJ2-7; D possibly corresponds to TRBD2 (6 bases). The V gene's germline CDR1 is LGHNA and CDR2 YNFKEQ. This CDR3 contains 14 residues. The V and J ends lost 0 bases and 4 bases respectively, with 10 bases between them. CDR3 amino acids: CASSQERREYEQYF. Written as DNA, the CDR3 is TGTGCCAGCAGCCAAGAGCGACGGGAGTACGAGCAGTACTTC.

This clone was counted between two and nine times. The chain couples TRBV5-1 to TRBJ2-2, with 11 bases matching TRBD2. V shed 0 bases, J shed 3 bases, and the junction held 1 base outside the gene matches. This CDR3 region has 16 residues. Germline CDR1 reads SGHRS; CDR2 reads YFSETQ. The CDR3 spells CASSLGTSGYTGELFF. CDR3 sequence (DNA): TGCGCCAGCAGCTTGGGGACTAGCGGGTACACCGGGGAGCTGTTTTTT. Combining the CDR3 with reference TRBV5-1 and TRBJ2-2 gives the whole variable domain KAGVTQTPRYLIKTRGQQVTLSCSPISGHRSVSWYQQTPGQGLQFLFEYFSETQRNKGNFPGRFSGRQFSNSRSEMNVSTLELGDSALYLCASSLGTSGYTGELFFGEGSRLTVL.